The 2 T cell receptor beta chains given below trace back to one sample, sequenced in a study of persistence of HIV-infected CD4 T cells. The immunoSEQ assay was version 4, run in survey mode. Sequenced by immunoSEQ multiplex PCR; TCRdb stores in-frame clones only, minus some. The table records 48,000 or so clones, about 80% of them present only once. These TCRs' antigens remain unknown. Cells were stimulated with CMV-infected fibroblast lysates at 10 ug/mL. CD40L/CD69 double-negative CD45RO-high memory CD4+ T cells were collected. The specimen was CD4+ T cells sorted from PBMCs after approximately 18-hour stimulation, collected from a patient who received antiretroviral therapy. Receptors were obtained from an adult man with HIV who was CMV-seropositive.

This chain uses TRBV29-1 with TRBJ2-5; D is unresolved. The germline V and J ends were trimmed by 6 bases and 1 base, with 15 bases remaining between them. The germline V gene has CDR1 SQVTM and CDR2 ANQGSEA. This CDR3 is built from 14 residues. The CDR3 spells CSVTLLTAQETQYF. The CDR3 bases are TGCAGCGTCACCCTCCTGACGGCCCAAGAGACCCAGTACTTC. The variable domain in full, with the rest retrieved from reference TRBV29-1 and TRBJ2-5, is SAVISQKPSRDICQRGTSLTIQCQVDSQVTMMFWYRQQPGQSLTLIATANQGSEATYESGFVIDKFPISRPNLTFSTLTVSNMSPEDSSIYLCSVTLLTAQETQYFGPGTRLLVL.

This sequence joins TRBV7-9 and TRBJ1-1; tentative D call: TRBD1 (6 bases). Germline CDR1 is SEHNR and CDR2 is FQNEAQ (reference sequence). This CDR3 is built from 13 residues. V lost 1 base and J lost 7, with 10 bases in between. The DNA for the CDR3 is TGTGCCAGCAGCTTAGAAGGGGGAGGTGAAGCTTTCTTT. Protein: CASSLEGGGEAFF.